These T cell receptor beta chains were read from a single sample in a study of blood T cell repertoires in COVID-19. Profiled with immunoSEQ multiplex PCR; TCRdb holds only in-frame clones, not every one. The table records 25,000 to 30,000 clones, 82% of them present only once. The sample consisted of peripheral blood. The receptors originated from an elderly man with active or convalescent COVID-19. Both conserved end residues are part of each CDR3.

j_call v_call cdr3_aa
TRBJ2-5 TRBV28 CASSSRSGRVDETQYF
TRBJ2-1 TRBV2 CASRPTSGRQFF
TRBJ1-5 TRBV2 CASRRDRGNNQPQHF
TRBJ2-2 TRBV9 CASSPWLRENTGELFF
TRBJ2-1 TRBV6-1 CASSELDRYNEQFF
TRBJ2-5 TRBV28 CASSSSGITKETQYF
TRBJ2-7 TRBV6-6 CASSGGGYEQYF
TRBJ1-5 TRBV2 CASGPTGDNQPQHF
TRBJ2-1 TRBV29-1 CSTRQISYNEQFF
TRBJ2-2 TRBV7-9 CASSLATGTTGELFF
TRBJ2-7 TRBV16 CASSPAGGPYEQYF
TRBJ2-7 TRBV5-1 CASTRGGTSAHYEQYF
TRBJ2-3 TRBV11-2 CASSLSAFRGDTQYF
TRBJ2-5 TRBV20-1 CSATRRETQYF
TRBJ2-7 TRBV6-4 CASSATGASEQYF
TRBJ2-2 TRBV6-1 CASSDRGIITGELFF
TRBJ2-7 TRBV27 CASSLYPWTGHEQYF
TRBJ1-4 TRBV6-5 CASSYRAGIGEKLFF
TRBJ2-1 TRBV12-3/TRBV12-4 CASSLTGEQFF
TRBJ2-3 TRBV7-2 CASSLQRGTTDTQYF
TRBJ2-7 TRBV28 CASSASSGSSYEQYF
TRBJ1-1 TRBV5-5 CASSKGQGGTEAFF
TRBJ2-7 TRBV2 CASKYSHEQYF
TRBJ1-2 TRBV6-1 CASSEAGRDGYTF
TRBJ2-2 TRBV19 CASSLAGTHNTGELFF
TRBJ1-1 TRBV6-5 CASSSPTLLSTEAFF
TRBJ2-2 TRBV2 CASSSEGAEPTGELFF
TRBJ2-3 TRBV2 CASSEGLAGVGTDTQYF
TRBJ2-4 TRBV3-1/TRBV3-2 CASSQAGAKNIQYF
TRBJ2-5 TRBV19 CASSRLAEGETQYF
TRBJ2-3 TRBV9 CASNRLLGAASTDTQYF
TRBJ1-1 TRBV6-5 CASSYEGNTEAFF
TRBJ1-1 TRBV10-3 CAISESVQVGEAFF
TRBJ1-1 TRBV25-1 CASSEGLTGLGAFF
TRBJ2-7 TRBV3-1/TRBV3-2 CASRSQGAREQYF
TRBJ1-1 TRBV11-2 CASSPEGNTEAFF
TRBJ1-2 TRBV28 CASREGTVYGYTF
TRBJ2-3 TRBV12-5 CASGLVSNGDTQYF
TRBJ1-1 TRBV5-4 CASSLDMGGRAEAFF
TRBJ2-3 TRBV5-4 CASSSGDSRGTDTQYF
TRBJ1-2 TRBV4-2 CASIGEEGYGYTF